This TCR beta chain was captured by sequencing in a study of metastatic and nonmetastatic thyroid tumors. The sample holds many counts of this clone. Its antigen is undetermined. No treatment had been given to any patient before thyroid surgery. TCRdb called clones again from the PCR reads with MiXCR. The data contain about 90,000 clones, 8.6% of them singletons. This CDR3 is 14 amino acids long. Germline V CDR1 and CDR2: LGHDT, YNNKEL (reference sequence). V was pared by 4 bases and J by 0 bases, with 7 bases between. General observations from the study: Malignant tumors reportedly showed significantly higher TCR beta diversity than benign nodules in both blood and tumor.

V and J are TRBV3-1 and TRBJ1-3; unclear D gene. Sequenced: blood. The TCR sequence derives from a female donor with papillary thyroid cancer or a benign thyroid nodule (not recorded which). Some clones in this sample may be carry-over from other donors' samples. The CDR3 DNA reads TGTGCCAGCAGCCTTCGTCACTCTGGAAACACCATATATTTT. Translation gives CASSLRHSGNTIYF.